The following is a TCR beta chain sequence with its context. It was with random hexamers that 0.5 to 1 ug RNA was reverse transcribed. TCRdb used MiXCR to reprocess the immunoSEQ multiplex PCR reads, holding one entry per CDR3 protein. Among about 300,000 distinct CDR3 sequences listed, roughly 85% were seen once. The sample originates from a study of CD8 T cells in Susac syndrome. In germline, CDR1 is SGHTS, CDR2 YDEGEE. V was trimmed by 1 base and J by 1 base, leaving 5 bases between them. This CDR3 has 13 residues. The sequencing input was CD8+ T cells from PBMCs. The receptor was isolated from a human donor with multiple sclerosis. This sequence joins TRBV5-8 and TRBJ1-1, with unresolved D. CDR3 amino acids: CASSLRENTEAFF. The CDR3 nucleotides read TGTGCCAGCAGCTTGAGGGAGAACACTGAAGCTTTCTTT.